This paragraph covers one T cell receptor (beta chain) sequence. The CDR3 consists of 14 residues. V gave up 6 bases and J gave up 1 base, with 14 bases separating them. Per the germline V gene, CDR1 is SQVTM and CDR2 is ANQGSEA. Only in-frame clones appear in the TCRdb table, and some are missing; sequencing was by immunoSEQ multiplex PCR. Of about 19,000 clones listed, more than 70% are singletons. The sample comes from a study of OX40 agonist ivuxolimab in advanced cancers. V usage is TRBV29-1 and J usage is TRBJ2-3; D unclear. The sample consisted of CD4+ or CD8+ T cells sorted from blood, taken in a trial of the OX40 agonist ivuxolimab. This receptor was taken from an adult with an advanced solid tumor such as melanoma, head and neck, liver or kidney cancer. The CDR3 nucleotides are TGCAGCGTCGGACCTAGAGACGGCACAGATACGCAGTATTTT. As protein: CSVGPRDGTDTQYF.